This is a list of T cell receptor beta chains from one sample in a study of T cells in Graves' hyperthyroidism and ophthalmopathy. A single record per CDR3 protein comes from TCRdb applying MiXCR to the multiplex PCR reads. In the table there are more than 500,000 distinct CDR3 sequences, more than 15% of which are singletons. Sequencing was performed on blood. These receptors came from a woman aged 25 to 45 with Graves' ophthalmopathy. Both conserved end residues are part of each CDR3. A D gene is named only where the DNA matches it firmly. Expanded clones get a size class; other rows say once, few or many, or leave the size out.

len	v_gene	j_gene	abundance	d_gene	CDR3aa	CDR3nt
17	TRBV9	TRBJ1-3	.	.	CASSVDLVQGRGNTIYF	TGTGCCAGCAGCGTAGACCTGGTACAGGGTCGGGGAAACACCATATATTTT
15	TRBV11-2	TRBJ2-5	many	.	CASSLEGVGLATQYF	TGTGCCAGCAGCTTAGAGGGAGTGGGGCTCGCGACCCAGTACTTC
14	TRBV29-1	TRBJ1-2	.	.	CSVLRLSGSVGYTF	TGCAGCGTACTCCGACTATCAGGGTCGGTTGGCTACACCTTC
11	TRBV28	TRBJ2-7	many	.	CASSSRYEQYF	TGTGCCAGCAGCTCCCGATACGAGCAGTACTTC
19	TRBV4-2	TRBJ2-1	.	TRBD2	CASSQEGLAGGPLYNEQFF	TGTGCCAGCAGCCAAGAAGGACTAGCGGGAGGGCCCCTGTACAATGAGCAGTTCTTC
16	TRBV5-1	TRBJ2-2	.	.	CASSKPEIRSTGELFF	TGCGCCAGCAGCAAACCTGAAATAAGATCTACCGGGGAGCTGTTTTTT
13	TRBV11-2	TRBJ2-7	many	.	CASSLPGVYEQYF	TGTGCCAGCAGCTTACCCGGCGTCTACGAGCAGTACTTC
16	TRBV19	TRBJ2-1	.	TRBD1	CASSISGQGGHNEQFF	TGTGCCAGTAGTATTTCGGGACAGGGAGGACACAATGAGCAGTTCTTC
16	TRBV2	TRBJ2-1	many	.	CASSEALRAGYNEQFF	TGTGCCAGCAGTGAAGCGTTAAGGGCGGGCTACAATGAGCAGTTCTTC
19	TRBV28	TRBJ2-3	many	TRBD2	CASSLSGPPGTSPYGTQYF	TGTGCCAGCAGTTTAAGCGGCCCACCCGGGACTAGCCCCTATGGGACGCAGTATTTT
15	TRBV6-9	TRBJ2-1	.	.	CASSSVQRTFNEQFF	TGTGCCAGCAGTTCCGTACAGCGGACCTTCAATGAGCAGTTCTTC
14	TRBV28	TRBJ1-4	many	.	CASSLMVNNEKLFF	TGTGCCAGCAGTTTGATGGTCAATAATGAAAAACTGTTTTTT
14	TRBV30	TRBJ2-1	many	TRBD2	CAWSVTGGDNEQFF	TGTGCCTGGAGTGTAACGGGAGGAGACAATGAGCAGTTCTTC
14	TRBV20-1	TRBJ2-7	many	TRBD2	CSASSLADHYEQYF	TGCAGTGCTAGCAGTCTAGCGGACCACTACGAGCAGTACTTC
15	TRBV4-1	TRBJ1-2	many	.	CASSQVPQANYGYTF	TGCGCCAGCAGCCAAGTGCCACAAGCTAACTATGGCTACACCTTC
15	TRBV11-3	TRBJ2-7	many	TRBD1	CASSPRTGAEGQQYF	TGTGCCAGCAGCCCCAGGACAGGGGCGGAAGGCCAGCAGTACTTC
15	TRBV5-1	TRBJ2-2	few	.	CASSLVVGGSGELFF	TGCGCCAGCAGCTTGGTAGTAGGAGGATCCGGGGAGCTGTTTTTT
16	TRBV6-5	TRBJ2-7	.	.	CASSLFGTPSSYEQYF	TGTGCCAGCAGTCTATTCGGGACTCCTAGCTCCTACGAGCAGTACTTC
16	TRBV19	TRBJ1-5	few	.	CASRLWGRDINQPQHF	TGTGCCAGTCGATTGTGGGGCCGGGATATCAATCAGCCCCAGCATTTT
14	TRBV5-6	TRBJ2-7	.	.	CASSLWGAPYEQYF	TGTGCCAGCAGCCTCTGGGGAGCCCCCTACGAGCAGTACTTC
15	TRBV7-2	TRBJ2-1	few	.	CASSLTRLLYNEQFF	TGTGCCAGCAGCTTAACGAGACTACTCTACAATGAGCAGTTCTTC
13	TRBV30	TRBJ1-2	many	.	CAWTYISNYGYTF	TGTGCCTGGACTTACATATCCAACTATGGCTACACCTTC
15	TRBV18	TRBJ2-7	many	.	CASSIGRGRFYEQYF	TGTGCCAGCTCAATCGGGAGGGGGCGATTCTACGAGCAGTACTTC
15	TRBV6-2/TRBV6-3	TRBJ2-7	many	TRBD1	CASSLRADRGYEQYF	TGTGCCAGCAGTCTCCGCGCGGACAGGGGCTACGAGCAGTACTTC
15	TRBV6-1	TRBJ2-7	.	TRBD1	CASMSDRGGSYEQYF	TGTGCCAGCATGTCTGACAGGGGGGGGTCCTACGAGCAGTACTTC
16	TRBV7-3	TRBJ2-1	many	TRBD2	CASSTDSGSPLNEQFF	TGTGCCAGCAGCACTGATAGCGGGAGTCCTTTGAATGAGCAGTTCTTC
13	TRBV20-1	TRBJ2-2	.	.	CSSDRLNTGELFF	TGCAGCTCTGACCGGCTCAACACCGGGGAGCTGTTTTTT
14	TRBV7-8	TRBJ2-1	.	.	CASSSSGRTNEQFF	TGTGCCAGCAGCTCCTCAGGGAGAACTAATGAGCAGTTCTTC
14	TRBV7-2	TRBJ1-2	.	TRBD1	CASSRQGLPYGYTF	TGTGCCAGCAGCCGACAGGGGCTTCCATATGGCTACACCTTC
14	TRBV20-1	TRBJ1-5	many	TRBD1	CSATGTASNQPQHF	TGCAGTGCTACCGGGACAGCTAGCAATCAGCCCCAGCATTTT
12	TRBV29-1	TRBJ1-2	.	TRBD1	CSVTGVNYGYTF	TGCAGCGTGACAGGGGTTAACTATGGCTACACCTTC